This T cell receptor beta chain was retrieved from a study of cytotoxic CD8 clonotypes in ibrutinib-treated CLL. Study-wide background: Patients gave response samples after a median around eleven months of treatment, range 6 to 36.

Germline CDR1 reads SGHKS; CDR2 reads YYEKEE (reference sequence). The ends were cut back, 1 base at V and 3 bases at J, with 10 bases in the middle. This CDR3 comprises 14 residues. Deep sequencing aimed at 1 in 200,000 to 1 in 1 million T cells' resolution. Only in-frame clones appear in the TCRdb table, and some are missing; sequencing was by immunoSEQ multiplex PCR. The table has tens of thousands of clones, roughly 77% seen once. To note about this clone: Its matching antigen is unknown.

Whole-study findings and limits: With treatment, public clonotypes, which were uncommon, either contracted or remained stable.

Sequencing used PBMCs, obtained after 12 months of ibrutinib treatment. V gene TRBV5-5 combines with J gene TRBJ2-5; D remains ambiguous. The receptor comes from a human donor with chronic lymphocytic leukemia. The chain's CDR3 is CASSLLGMEETQYF. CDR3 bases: TGTGCCAGCAGCTTGCTGGGGATGGAAGAGACCCAGTACTTC.